Presented here are 7 T cell receptor beta chains from one specimen sequenced in a study of cytomegalovirus exposure and HLA in healthy donors. TCRdb keeps only in-frame clones here, not all; method: immunoSEQ multiplex PCR. This table holds 140,000 or so clones, over 80% found once. The material sequenced was PBMCs. The receptors were sampled from a man between 18 and 29 years old in good health and CMV-seropositive.

This sequence joins TRBV19 and TRBJ2-7; D is uncertain. The CDR3 extends over 15 amino acids. Germline V gene sequence: CDR1 LNHDA, CDR2 SQIVND (reference sequence). The V end was cut by 3 bases, the J end by 2 bases, with 14 bases between. CDR3 coding DNA: TGTGCCAGTAGTATTGGGTCGGGTAGGCCCTACGAGCAGTACTTC. Translating it yields CASSIGSGRPYEQYF. Full variable domain (remainder filled in from reference TRBV19 and TRBJ2-7): DGGITQSPKYLFRKEGQNVTLSCEQNLNHDAMYWYRQDPGQGLRLIYYSQIVNDFQKGDIAEGYSVSREKKESFPLTVTSAQKNPTAFYLCASSIGSGRPYEQYFGPGTRLTVT.

This clone has only one observation. The chain has TRBV4-2 and TRBJ2-7, with a weak D call TRBD2 (5 bases). The ends were cut back, 0 bases at V and 2 bases at J, with 14 bases in the middle. This CDR3 region has 16 residues. The V gene's germline CDR1 is LGHNA and CDR2 YNFKEQ. The CDR3 region has the DNA TGTGCCAGCAGCCAAGATCTAGCCTTAATCACCTACGAGCAGTACTTC. It encodes CASSQDLALITYEQYF.

The CDR3 region is CASSRNLRGGELFF. The DNA of the CDR3 is TGTGCCAGCAGCCGGAACCTCAGGGGCGGGGAGCTGTTTTTT. This chain connects TRBV14 to TRBJ2-2, with D possibly being TRBD1 (6 bases). Germline V gene sequence: CDR1 SGHDN, CDR2 FVKESK. The ends were cut back, 4 bases at V and 7 bases at J, with 13 bases in the middle. This CDR3 spans 14 amino acids.

This clone was recorded once. The chain carries TRBV6-5 and TRBJ1-5, with 9 bases lining up with TRBD1. The CDR3 has 14 residues. The V gene end was trimmed by 6 bases and the J gene end by 10 bases; junction bases not matched to a gene: 10. The germline V gene encodes CDR1 MNHEY and CDR2 SVGAGI. Here the CDR3 reads CASRGGTGLTPQHF. DNA of the CDR3: TGTGCCAGCAGGGGAGGGACAGGGTTAACTCCCCAGCATTTT.

The chain is built from TRBV5-4 and TRBJ1-2; D gene ambiguous. The CDR3 covers 12 residues. Trimming took off 2 bases at V and 14 bases at J, with 16 bases between the two ends. Germline CDR1 SGHNT, CDR2 YYREEE (reference sequence). The CDR3 spells CASSFPDGLTTF. CDR3 DNA sequence: TGTGCCAGCAGCTTCCCCGACGGACTTACGACCTTC.

This rearrangement joins TRBV7-2 to TRBJ2-7; 9 positions agree with TRBD2. The CDR3 consists of 15 residues. The V segment lost 3 bases and the J segment 3 bases; nucleotides outside the gene matches: 6. Germline CDR1 and CDR2: SGHTA and FQGNSA. This CDR3 reads CASSFSGSSLYEQYF. CDR3 nucleotide sequence: TGTGCCAGCAGCTTTAGCGGGAGTTCTCTCTACGAGCAGTACTTC.

This rearrangement joins TRBV5-1 to TRBJ2-2; 8 bases are shared with TRBD1. Germline CDR1 reads SGHRS; CDR2 reads YFSETQ. Trimming removed 0 bases from V and 5 bases from J; junction bases left unmatched: 6. CDR3 size: 16 residues. CDR3 DNA: TGCGCCAGCAGCTTGGTCGGACAGGGTGAAACCGGGGAGCTGTTTTTT. Amino acids: CASSLVGQGETGELFF.